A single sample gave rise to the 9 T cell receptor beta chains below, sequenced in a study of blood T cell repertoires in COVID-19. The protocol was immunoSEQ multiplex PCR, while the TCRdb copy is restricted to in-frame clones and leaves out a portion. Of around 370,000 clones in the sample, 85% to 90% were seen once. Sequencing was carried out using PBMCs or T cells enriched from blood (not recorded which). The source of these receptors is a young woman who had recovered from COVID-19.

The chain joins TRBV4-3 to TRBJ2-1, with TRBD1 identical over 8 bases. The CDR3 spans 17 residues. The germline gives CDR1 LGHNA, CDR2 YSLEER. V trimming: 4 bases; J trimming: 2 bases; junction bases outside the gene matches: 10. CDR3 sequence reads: CASSRALTGAPYNEQFF. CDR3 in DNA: TGCGCCAGCAGCCGGGCCTTGACAGGGGCCCCCTACAATGAGCAGTTCTTC.

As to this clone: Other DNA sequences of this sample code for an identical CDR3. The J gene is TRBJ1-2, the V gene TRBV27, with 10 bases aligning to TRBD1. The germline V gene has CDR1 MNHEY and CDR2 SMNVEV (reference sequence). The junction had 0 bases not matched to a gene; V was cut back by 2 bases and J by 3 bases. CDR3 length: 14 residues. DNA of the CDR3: TGTGCCAGCAGTTTAGGACAGGGGGACTATGGCTACACCTTC. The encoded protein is CASSLGQGDYGYTF.

This chain's CDR3 is CASRYDRDEQYF. CDR3 DNA: TGTGCCAGCAGATACGACAGGGACGAGCAGTACTTC. V usage is TRBV25-1 and J usage is TRBJ2-7; 7 bases line up with TRBD1. The CDR3 is made up of 12 amino acids. The V gene's germline CDR1 is MGHDK and CDR2 SYGVNS. J was trimmed by 5 bases and V by 6 bases; bases with no gene match: 4.

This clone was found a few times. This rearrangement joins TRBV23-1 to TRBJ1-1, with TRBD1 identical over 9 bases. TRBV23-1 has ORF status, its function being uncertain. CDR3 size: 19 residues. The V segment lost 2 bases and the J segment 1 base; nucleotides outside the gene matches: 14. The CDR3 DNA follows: TGCGCCAGCAGTCAAGCACAGGGGGCCCGGCCCCTTGAGAACACTGAAGCTTTCTTT. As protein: CASSQAQGARPLENTEAFF.

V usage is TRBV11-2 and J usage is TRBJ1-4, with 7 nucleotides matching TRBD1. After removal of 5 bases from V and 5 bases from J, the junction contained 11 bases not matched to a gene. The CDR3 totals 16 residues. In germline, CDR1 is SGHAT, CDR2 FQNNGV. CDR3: CASSTTPQGGNEKLFF. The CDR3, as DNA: TGTGCCAGCAGCACAACCCCCCAGGGGGGAAATGAAAAACTGTTTTTT.

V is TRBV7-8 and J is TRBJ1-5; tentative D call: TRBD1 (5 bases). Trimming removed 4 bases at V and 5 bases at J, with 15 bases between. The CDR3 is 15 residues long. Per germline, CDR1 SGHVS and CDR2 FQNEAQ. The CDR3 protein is CASSYLVGEDQPQHF. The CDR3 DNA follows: TGTGCCAGCAGCTATCTGGTGGGGGAGGATCAGCCCCAGCATTTT.

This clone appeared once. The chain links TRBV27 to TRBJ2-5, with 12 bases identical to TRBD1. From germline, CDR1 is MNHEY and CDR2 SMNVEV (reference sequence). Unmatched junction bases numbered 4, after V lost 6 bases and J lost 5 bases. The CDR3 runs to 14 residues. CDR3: CASSRDRGPETQYF. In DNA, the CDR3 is TGTGCCAGCAGCCGGGACAGGGGGCCTGAGACCCAGTACTTC.

CDR3 DNA: TGTGCCAGCAGTCAGGACAGGGGAGGGGCCAAAAACATTCAGTACTTC. This encodes CASSQDRGGAKNIQYF. The V gene is TRBV28, the J gene TRBJ2-4, with 9 bases matching TRBD1. Trimming took 5 bases from V and 1 from J; bases not matched to a gene: 6. Germline CDR1 reads MDHEN; CDR2 reads SYDVKM. This CDR3 spans 16 amino acids.

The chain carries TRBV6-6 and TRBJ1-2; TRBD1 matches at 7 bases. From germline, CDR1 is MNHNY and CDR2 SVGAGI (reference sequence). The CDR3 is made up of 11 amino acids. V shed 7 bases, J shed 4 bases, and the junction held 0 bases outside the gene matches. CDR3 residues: CASNRGYGYTF. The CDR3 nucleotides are TGTGCCAGCAACAGGGGCTATGGCTACACCTTC.